The following is a TCR beta chain sequence with its context. This specimen belongs to a study of blood T cell repertoires in COVID-19. On the study more broadly: From the United States, Italy and Spain came samples of acute and convalescent COVID-19. PBMCs, B-cell-depleted T cells, or T cells provided the cDNA or gDNA that made up the material.

After removal of 2 bases from V and 5 bases from J, the junction contained 8 bases not matched to a gene. Germline V lookup: CDR1 SGHRS, CDR2 YFSETQ. CDR3 size: 15 residues. How the authors handled the data: Researchers report that nucleated cell counts were estimated from reference gene primer amplification. Profiling relied on immunoSEQ multiplex PCR, and the TCRdb table lists in-frame clones only, not all of them. V, J and clone size reflect that table, while D and trimming were determined from the DNA. The sample consists of around 170,000 clones, roughly 80% of them appearing once. The sequencing input was peripheral blood. This receptor was obtained from a man between 25 and 39 years old with active or convalescent COVID-19. The chain uses TRBV5-1 and TRBJ1-1; 8 positions match TRBD1. The CDR3 here is CASSFSGTGNTEAFF. The CDR3 bases are TGCGCCAGCAGCTTCTCCGGGACAGGAAATACTGAAGCTTTCTTT. The entire variable domain, with the rest obtained from reference TRBV5-1 and TRBJ1-1, is as follows: KAGVTQTPRYLIKTRGQQVTLSCSPISGHRSVSWYQQTPGQGLQFLFEYFSETQRNKGNFPGRFSGRQFSNSRSEMNVSTLELGDSALYLCASSFSGTGNTEAFFGQGTRLTVV.